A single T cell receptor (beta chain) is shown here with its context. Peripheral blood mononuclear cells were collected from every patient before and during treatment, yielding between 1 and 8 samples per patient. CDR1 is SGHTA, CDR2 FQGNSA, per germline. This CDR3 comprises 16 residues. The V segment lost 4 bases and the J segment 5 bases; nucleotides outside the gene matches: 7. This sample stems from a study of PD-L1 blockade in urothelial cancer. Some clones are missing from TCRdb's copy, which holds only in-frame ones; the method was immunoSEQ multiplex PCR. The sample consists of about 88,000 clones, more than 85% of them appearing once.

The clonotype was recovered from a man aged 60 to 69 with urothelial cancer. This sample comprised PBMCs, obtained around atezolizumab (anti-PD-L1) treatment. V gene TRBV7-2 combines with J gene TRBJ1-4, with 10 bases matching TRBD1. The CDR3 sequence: CASSWRMTGGNEKLFF. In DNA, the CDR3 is TGTGCCAGCAGCTGGAGAATGACAGGGGGCAATGAAAAACTGTTTTTT.